What follows describes a single TCR beta chain. Its antigen is unknown. The data stem from a study of T cell responses to AZD1222 COVID-19 vaccine. Profiled with immunoSEQ multiplex PCR; TCRdb holds only in-frame clones, not every one. Of over 130,000 clones in the sample, about 90% were seen once. Overall study results and limits: Increases in Spike-specific TCR breadth and depth were seen after two AZD1222 doses.

Germline V lookup: CDR1 SGHNT, CDR2 YYREEE (reference sequence). Trimming removed 1 base at V and 3 bases at J, with 16 bases between. The CDR3 has 16 residues. The receptor's source is an adult who received the MenACWY meningococcal vaccine as a control. The sequencing here drew on peripheral blood, taken 28 days after the second dose of the MenACWY control vaccine. The V and J genes are TRBV5-4 and TRBJ1-2; possibly TRBD1 for D (5 bases). The CDR3, as DNA: TGTGCCAGCAGCTTGAGTAGGGGCAGGGTAGACTATGGCTACACCTTC. Its translation is CASSLSRGRVDYGYTF.